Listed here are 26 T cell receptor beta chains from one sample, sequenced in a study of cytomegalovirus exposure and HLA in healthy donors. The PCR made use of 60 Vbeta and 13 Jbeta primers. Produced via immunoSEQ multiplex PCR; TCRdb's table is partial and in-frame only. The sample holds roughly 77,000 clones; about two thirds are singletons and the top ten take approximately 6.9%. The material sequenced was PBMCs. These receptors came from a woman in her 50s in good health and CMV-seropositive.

The CDR3 region is CASSSLSRDYGYTF. The CDR3 DNA reads as TGTGCCAGCAGTTCGTTGAGTCGAGACTATGGCTACACCTTC. The rearrangement uses TRBV2 and TRBJ1-2; D call uncertain. Germline V gives CDR1 SNHLY, CDR2 FYNNEI. The V gene lost 5 bases and the J gene lost 3 bases, with 13 bases spanning the gap. The CDR3 is 14 amino acids.

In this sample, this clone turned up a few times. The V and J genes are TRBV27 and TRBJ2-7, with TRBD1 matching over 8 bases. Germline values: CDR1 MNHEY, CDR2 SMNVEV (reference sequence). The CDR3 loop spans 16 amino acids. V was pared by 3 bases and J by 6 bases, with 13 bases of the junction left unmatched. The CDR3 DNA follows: TGTGCCAGCAGTTTGAAGGACAGGGAACGATTAGGCGAGCAGTACGTC. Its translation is CASSLKDRERLGEQYV.

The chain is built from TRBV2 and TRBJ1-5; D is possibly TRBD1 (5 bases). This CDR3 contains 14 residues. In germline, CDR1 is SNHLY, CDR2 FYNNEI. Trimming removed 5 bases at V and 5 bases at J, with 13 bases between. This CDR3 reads CASSSQGLHQPQHF. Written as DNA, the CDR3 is TGTGCCAGCAGTTCTCAGGGATTGCATCAGCCCCAGCATTTT. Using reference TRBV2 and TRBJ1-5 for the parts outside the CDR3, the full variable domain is EPEVTQTPSHQVTQMGQEVILRCVPISNHLYFYWYRQILGQKVEFLVSFYNNEISEKSEIFDDQFSVERPDGSNFTLKIRSTKLEDSAMYFCASSSQGLHQPQHFGDGTRLSIL.

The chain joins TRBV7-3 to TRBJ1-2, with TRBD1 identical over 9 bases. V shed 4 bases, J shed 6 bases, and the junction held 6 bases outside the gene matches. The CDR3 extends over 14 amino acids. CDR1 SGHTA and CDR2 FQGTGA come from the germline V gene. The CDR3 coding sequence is TGTGCCAGCAGCTGGGGACAGGGAGGGGATGGCTACACCTTC. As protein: CASSWGQGGDGYTF. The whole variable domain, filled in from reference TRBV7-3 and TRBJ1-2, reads GAGVSQTPSNKVTEKGKYVELRCDPISGHTALYWYRQSLGQGPEFLIYFQGTGAADDSGLPNDRFFAVRPEGSVSTLKIQRTERGDSAVYLCASSWGQGGDGYTFGSGTRLTVV.

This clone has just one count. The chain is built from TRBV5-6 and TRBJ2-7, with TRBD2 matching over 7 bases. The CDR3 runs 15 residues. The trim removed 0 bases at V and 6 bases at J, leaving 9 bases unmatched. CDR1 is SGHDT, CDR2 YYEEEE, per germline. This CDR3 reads CASSLGPPGEGEQYV. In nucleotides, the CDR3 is TGTGCCAGCAGCTTGGGCCCGCCGGGGGAGGGCGAGCAGTACGTC.

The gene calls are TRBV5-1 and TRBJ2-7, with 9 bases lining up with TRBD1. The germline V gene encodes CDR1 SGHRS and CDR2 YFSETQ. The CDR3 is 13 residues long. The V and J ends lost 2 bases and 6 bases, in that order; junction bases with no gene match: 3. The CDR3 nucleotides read TGCGCCAGCAGCTTTACAGGGGGCCGCGAGCAGTACTTC. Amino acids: CASSFTGGREQYF.

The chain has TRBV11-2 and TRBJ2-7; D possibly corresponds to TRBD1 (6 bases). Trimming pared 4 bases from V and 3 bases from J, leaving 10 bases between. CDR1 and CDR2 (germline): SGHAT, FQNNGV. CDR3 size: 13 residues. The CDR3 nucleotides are TGTGCCAGCAGCTCCGGGACATTCTACGAGCAGTACGTC. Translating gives CASSSGTFYEQYV.

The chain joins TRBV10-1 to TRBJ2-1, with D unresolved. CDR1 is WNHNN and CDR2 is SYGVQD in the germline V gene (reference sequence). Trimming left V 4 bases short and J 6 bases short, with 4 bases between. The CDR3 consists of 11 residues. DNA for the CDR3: TGCGCCAGCAGTGGCGGCAATGAGCAGTTCTTC. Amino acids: CASSGGNEQFF.

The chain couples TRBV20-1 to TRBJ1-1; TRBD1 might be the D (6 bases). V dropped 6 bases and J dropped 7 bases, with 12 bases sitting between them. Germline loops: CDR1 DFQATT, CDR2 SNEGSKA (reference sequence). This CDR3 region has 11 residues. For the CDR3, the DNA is TGCAGTGCCCCTGTGGACAGTGAAGCTTTCTTT. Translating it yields CSAPVDSEAFF.

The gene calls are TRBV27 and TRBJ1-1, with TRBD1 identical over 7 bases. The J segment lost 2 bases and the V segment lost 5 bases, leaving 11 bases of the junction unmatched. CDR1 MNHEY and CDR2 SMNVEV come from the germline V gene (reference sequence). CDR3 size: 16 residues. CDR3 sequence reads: CASSKMPGTANTEAFF. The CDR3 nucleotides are TGTGCCAGCAGTAAAATGCCCGGGACAGCTAACACTGAAGCTTTCTTT.

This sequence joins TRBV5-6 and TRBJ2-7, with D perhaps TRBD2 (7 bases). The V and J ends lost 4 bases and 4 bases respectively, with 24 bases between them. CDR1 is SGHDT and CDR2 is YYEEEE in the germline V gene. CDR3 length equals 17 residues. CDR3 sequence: CASSAGWCLRGGYEQYV. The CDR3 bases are TGTGCCAGCAGCGCCGGTTGGTGCCTTAGGGGGGGATACGAGCAGTACGTC.

This chain's CDR3 is CASSIPGTENSNQPQHF. CDR3 coding DNA: TGTGCCAGTAGTATTCCCGGGACAGAGAATAGCAATCAGCCCCAGCATTTT. The J gene is TRBJ1-5, the V gene TRBV19, with TRBD1 matching 7 bases. CDR1 LNHDA and CDR2 SQIVND come from the germline V gene (reference sequence). This CDR3 comprises 17 residues. V lost 3 bases to trimming and J lost 0 bases; unmatched junction nucleotides: 8.

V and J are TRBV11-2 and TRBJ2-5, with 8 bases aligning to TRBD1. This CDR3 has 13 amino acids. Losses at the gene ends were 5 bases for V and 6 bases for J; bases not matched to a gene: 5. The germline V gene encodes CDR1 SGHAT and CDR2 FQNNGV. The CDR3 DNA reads TGTGCCAGCAGCGGACAGGGAATAAAGACCCAGTACTTC. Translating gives CASSGQGIKTQYF.

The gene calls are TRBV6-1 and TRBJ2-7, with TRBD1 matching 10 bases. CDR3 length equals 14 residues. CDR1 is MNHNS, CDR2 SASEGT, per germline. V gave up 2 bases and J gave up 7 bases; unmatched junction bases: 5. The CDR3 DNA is TGTGCCAGCAGTGAACCCGGACAGGGGGGAGAGCAGTACGTC. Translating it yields CASSEPGQGGEQYV.

CDR3 loop: CASSWSRGSGGAATSYEQYV. The CDR3 DNA reads as TGTGCCAGCAGCTGGAGCAGGGGGAGCGGGGGGGCAGCGACCTCCTACGAGCAGTACGTC. The rearrangement uses TRBV11-3 and TRBJ2-7, with 10 bases identical to TRBD2. Germline V gene lookup returns CDR1 SGHNT and CDR2 YENEEA. V lost 4 bases, J lost 0 bases, and 18 bases stayed unmatched. The CDR3 contains 20 residues.

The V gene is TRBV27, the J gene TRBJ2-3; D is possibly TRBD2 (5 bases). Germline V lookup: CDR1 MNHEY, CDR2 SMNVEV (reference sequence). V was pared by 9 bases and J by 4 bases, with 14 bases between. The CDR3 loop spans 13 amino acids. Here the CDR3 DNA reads TGTGCCAGTCGACACGGGGTCCCAGATACGCAGTATTTT. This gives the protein CASRHGVPDTQYF.

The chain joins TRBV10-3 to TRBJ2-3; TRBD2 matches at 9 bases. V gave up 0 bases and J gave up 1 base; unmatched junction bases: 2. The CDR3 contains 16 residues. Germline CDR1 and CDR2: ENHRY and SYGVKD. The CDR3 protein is CAISESASGGTDTQYF. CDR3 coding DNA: TGTGCCATCAGTGAGTCGGCTAGCGGGGGCACAGATACGCAGTATTTT.

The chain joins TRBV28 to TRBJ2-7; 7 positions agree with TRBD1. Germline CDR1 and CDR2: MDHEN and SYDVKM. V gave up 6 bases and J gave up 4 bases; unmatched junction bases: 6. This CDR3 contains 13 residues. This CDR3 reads CASSLPGGYEQYF. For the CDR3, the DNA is TGTGCCAGCAGCCTCCCAGGGGGTTACGAGCAGTACTTC.

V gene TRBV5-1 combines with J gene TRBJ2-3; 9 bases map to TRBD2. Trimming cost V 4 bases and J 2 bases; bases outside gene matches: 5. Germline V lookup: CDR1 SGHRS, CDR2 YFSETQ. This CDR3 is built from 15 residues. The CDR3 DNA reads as TGCGCCAGCAGCAACGCGGGGGGGCTCACAGATACGCAGTATTTT. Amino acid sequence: CASSNAGGLTDTQYF.

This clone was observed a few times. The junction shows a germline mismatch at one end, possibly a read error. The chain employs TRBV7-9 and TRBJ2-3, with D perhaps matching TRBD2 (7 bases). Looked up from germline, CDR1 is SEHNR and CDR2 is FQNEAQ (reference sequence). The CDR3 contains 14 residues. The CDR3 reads CSSSLGGDTDTQYF. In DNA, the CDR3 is TGTTCCAGCAGCTTAGGGGGGGACACAGATACGCAGTATTTT.

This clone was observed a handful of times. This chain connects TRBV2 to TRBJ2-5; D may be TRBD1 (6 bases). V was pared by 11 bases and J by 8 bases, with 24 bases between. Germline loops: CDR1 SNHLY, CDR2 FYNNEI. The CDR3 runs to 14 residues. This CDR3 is CARYRDGQPSTQYF. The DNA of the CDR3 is TGTGCCCGATACAGGGATGGCCAACCAAGTACCCAGTACTTC.

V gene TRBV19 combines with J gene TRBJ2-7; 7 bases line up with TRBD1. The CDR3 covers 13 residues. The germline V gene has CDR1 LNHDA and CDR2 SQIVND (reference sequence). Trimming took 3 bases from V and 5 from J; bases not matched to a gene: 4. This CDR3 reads CASSIDRDHEQYV. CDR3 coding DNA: TGTGCCAGTAGTATTGACAGGGACCACGAGCAGTACGTC.

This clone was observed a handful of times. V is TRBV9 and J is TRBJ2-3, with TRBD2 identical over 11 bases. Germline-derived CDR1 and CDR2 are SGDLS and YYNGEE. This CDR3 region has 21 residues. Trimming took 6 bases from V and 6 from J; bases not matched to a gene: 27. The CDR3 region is CASNRDRSTLSGGAESDTQYF. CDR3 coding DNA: TGTGCCAGCAACCGGGACCGCAGTACCCTTAGCGGGGGGGCCGAGTCCGATACGCAGTATTTT. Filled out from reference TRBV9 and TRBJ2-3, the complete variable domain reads DSGVTQTPKHLITATGQRVTLRCSPRSGDLSVYWYQQSLDQGLQFLIQYYNGEERAKGNILERFSAQQFPDLHSELNLSSLELGDSALYFCASNRDRSTLSGGAESDTQYFGPGTRLTVL.

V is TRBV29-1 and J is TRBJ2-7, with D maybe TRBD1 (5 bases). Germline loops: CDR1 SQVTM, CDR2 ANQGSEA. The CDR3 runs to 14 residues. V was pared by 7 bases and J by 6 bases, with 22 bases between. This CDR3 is CSARKGELRGEQYV. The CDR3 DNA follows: TGCAGCGCCCGAAAGGGCGAATTAAGGGGCGAGCAGTACGTC.

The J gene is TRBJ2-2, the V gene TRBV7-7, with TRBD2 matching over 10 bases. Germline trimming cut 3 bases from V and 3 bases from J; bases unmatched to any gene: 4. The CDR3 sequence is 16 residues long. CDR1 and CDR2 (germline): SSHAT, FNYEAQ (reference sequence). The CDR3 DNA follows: TGTGCCAGCAGCTTGTCTAGCGGGGGAGACACCGGGGAGCTGTTTTTT. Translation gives CASSLSSGGDTGELFF.

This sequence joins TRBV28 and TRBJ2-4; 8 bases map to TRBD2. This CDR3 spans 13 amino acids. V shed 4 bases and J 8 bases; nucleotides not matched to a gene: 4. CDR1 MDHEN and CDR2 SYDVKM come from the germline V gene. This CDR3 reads CASSSSGGDIQYF. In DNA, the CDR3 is TGTGCCAGCAGTTCCTCCGGGGGGGACATTCAGTACTTC.